This TCR beta chain was captured by sequencing in a study of CD8+ T cells in alopecia areata. Looking at the study overall: C3H/HeJ donors aged about 6-13 months with spontaneous alopecia supplied skin grafted onto roughly 7-11-week-old female C3H/HeJ mice.

Points on this clone: Its antigen is as yet unknown. Germline and genes: mouse. The read ends 4 residues early relative to the CDR3; the germline J gene fills the gap.

In germline, CDR1 is NSQYPW, CDR2 LRSPGD (reference sequence). The trim removed 3 bases at V and 4 bases at J, leaving 7 bases unmatched. The CDR3 totals 15 residues. Study-wide results and limits: Normal-skin resident alphabeta T cells also appear among scalp sample sequences. For lesional scalp, especially alopecia totalis/universalis, clonality was higher than in normal scalp.

Reverse transcribed after extraction, RNA yielded cDNA as the sequencing template. Using immunoSEQ multiplex PCR, the repertoire was profiled, and TCRdb retains in-frame clones only, with some absent. In total the sample includes more than 90,000 clones, none of them seen once. The sequencing sample was made of lesional skin. The TCR was taken from a C3H/HeJ mouse with alopecia areata. The strain bears MHC haplotype H2-k. The chain carries TRBV1 and TRBJ1-1, with 8 nucleotides matching TRBD1. CDR3 DNA, as far as it was read: TGCACCTGCAGTGCCTCAGGGGGCGCAGGCACA. Amino acid sequence: CTCSASGGAGT. In full, the CDR3 reads CTCSASGGAGTEVFF.